This T cell receptor beta chain was captured by sequencing in a study of blood T cell repertoires in COVID-19. Across the study: The United States, Italy and Spain supplied acute and convalescent COVID-19 samples.

Study processing details: Reference gene primer amplification gave estimated nucleated cell counts. Some clones are missing from TCRdb's copy, which holds only in-frame ones; the method was immunoSEQ multiplex PCR. That table is the source of V, J and clone size, and D and trimming were worked out from the DNA. Of about 180,000 clones in the sample, 80% to 90% are singletons; the top ten hold roughly 9.7%. Sequenced input: peripheral blood. This clonotype originated in a human donor with active or convalescent COVID-19. The donor label of this sample is uncertain.

CDR3 sequence reads: CAWSSAGVFTDTQYF. The CDR3, as DNA: TGTGCCTGGAGTTCAGCGGGGGTGTTCACAGATACGCAGTATTTT. V and J are TRBV30 and TRBJ2-3, with TRBD2 identical over 8 bases. This CDR3 spans 15 amino acids. With V trimmed by 2 bases and J by 2 bases, 6 bases remained unmatched. Germline loops: CDR1 GTSNPN, CDR2 SVGIG (reference sequence).